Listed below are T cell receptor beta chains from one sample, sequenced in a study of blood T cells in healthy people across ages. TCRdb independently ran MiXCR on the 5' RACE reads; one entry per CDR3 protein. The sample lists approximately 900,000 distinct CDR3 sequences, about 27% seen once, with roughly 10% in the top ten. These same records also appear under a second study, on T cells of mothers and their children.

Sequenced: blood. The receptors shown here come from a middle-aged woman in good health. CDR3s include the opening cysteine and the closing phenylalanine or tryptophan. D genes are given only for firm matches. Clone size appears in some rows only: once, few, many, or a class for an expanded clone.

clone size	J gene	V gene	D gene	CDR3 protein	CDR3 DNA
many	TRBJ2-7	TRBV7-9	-	CASSLSPASYEQYF	TGTGCCAGCAGCTTAAGCCCTGCCTCCTACGAGCAGTACTTC
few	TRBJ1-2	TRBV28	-	CASKIFQGSIGGYTF	TGTGCCAGCAAAATTTTTCAGGGTTCTATAGGCGGCTACACCTTC
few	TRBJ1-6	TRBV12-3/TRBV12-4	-	CASRGEWNSPLHF	TGTGCCAGCAGGGGGGAGTGGAATTCACCCCTCCACTTT
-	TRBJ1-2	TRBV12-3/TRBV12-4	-	CASSLGQGARYGYTF	TGTGCCAGCAGTTTAGGGCAGGGTGCTCGGTATGGCTACACCTTC
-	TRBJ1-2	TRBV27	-	CASLPGRGVGGYTF	TGTGCCAGCCTCCCGGGGAGGGGAGTCGGGGGCTACACCTTC
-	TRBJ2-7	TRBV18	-	CASSPMSYEQYF	TGTGCCAGCTCACCAATGAGTTACGAGCAGTACTTC
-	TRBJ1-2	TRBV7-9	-	CASSPLGAPTPDYGYTF	TGTGCCAGCAGCCCCCTAGGGGCTCCCACCCCTGACTATGGCTACACCTTC
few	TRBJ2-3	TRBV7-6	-	CASGFSIGTDTQYF	TGTGCCAGCGGCTTTTCAATTGGCACAGATACGCAGTATTTT
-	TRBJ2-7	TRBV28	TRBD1	CASNLGQTYEQYF	TGTGCCAGCAACCTGGGACAGACCTACGAGCAGTACTTC
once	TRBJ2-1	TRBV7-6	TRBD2	CASSLREGSYNEQFF	TGTGCCAGCAGCTTAAGGGAGGGGTCCTACAATGAGCAGTTCTTC